The 11 T cell receptor beta chains reported below all come from one sample, sequenced in a study of blood T cell repertoires in COVID-19. Profiled with immunoSEQ multiplex PCR; TCRdb holds only in-frame clones, not every one. The repertoire holds under 450,000 clones, with roughly 87% as singletons. The material sequenced was PBMCs or T cells enriched from blood (not recorded which). The receptor source for this set is a woman in her thirties who had recovered from COVID-19.

The J gene is TRBJ2-7, the V gene TRBV11-2, with TRBD2 matching over 9 bases. This CDR3 comprises 14 residues. CDR1 and CDR2 (germline): SGHAT, FQNNGV. J gave up 4 bases and V 3 bases, and 4 bases lay outside the gene matches. The CDR3 DNA is TGTGCCAGCAGCTTGTATCTAGCGGGATACGAGCAGTACTTC. Protein: CASSLYLAGYEQYF.

This clone occurred a few times. The CDR3 spells CATAKGLAGAGNEQFF. CDR3 nucleotide sequence: TGTGCCACGGCCAAGGGACTAGCGGGAGCTGGGAATGAGCAGTTCTTC. The chain carries TRBV10-3 and TRBJ2-1, with 14 bases lining up with TRBD2. With 10 bases clipped from V and 7 bases from J, the junction kept 12 bases outside the gene matches. CDR3 length: 16 residues. Germline V lookup: CDR1 ENHRY, CDR2 SYGVKD.

This chain connects TRBV2 to TRBJ2-6; 9 bases fit TRBD1. Trimming removed 3 bases from V and 3 bases from J; junction bases left unmatched: 3. Per germline, CDR1 SNHLY and CDR2 FYNNEI. CDR3 length: 16 residues. CDR3 region: CASSDQTGGGANVLTF. DNA for the CDR3: TGTGCCAGCAGTGACCAGACAGGGGGTGGGGCCAACGTCCTGACTTTC.

CDR3: CAVLAGTGNEQYF. Here the CDR3 DNA reads TGTGCCGTCCTCGCCGGGACAGGGAACGAGCAGTACTTC. The chain couples TRBV2 to TRBJ2-7, with 9 bases matching TRBD1. Looked up from germline, CDR1 is SNHLY and CDR2 is FYNNEI. The V segment lost 11 bases and the J segment 5 bases; nucleotides outside the gene matches: 10. The CDR3 spans 13 residues.

This rearrangement joins TRBV5-8 to TRBJ2-1; the match to TRBD2 covers 16 bases. With V trimmed by 3 bases and J by 5 bases, 8 bases remained unmatched. This CDR3 is 18 amino acids long. Germline CDR1 SGHTS, CDR2 YDEGEE. In DNA form, the CDR3 reads TGTGCCAGCAGCTCGGGACTAGCGGGAGGGCAGGGCGACAATGAGCAGTTCTTC. It is translated as CASSSGLAGGQGDNEQFF.

The chain joins TRBV2 to TRBJ2-1; 10 bases fit TRBD2. CDR1 SNHLY and CDR2 FYNNEI come from the germline V gene. V gave up 4 bases and J gave up 7 bases; unmatched junction bases: 10. This CDR3 is built from 16 residues. For the CDR3, the DNA is TGTGCCAGCAGTGGGGCCGGGACTAGCGTTTTTAATGAGCAGTTCTTC. Translation: CASSGAGTSVFNEQFF. Full variable domain (remainder filled in from reference TRBV2 and TRBJ2-1): EPEVTQTPSHQVTQMGQEVILRCVPISNHLYFYWYRQILGQKVEFLVSFYNNEISEKSEIFDDQFSVERPDGSNFTLKIRSTKLEDSAMYFCASSGAGTSVFNEQFFGPGTRLTVL.

The chain carries TRBV27 and TRBJ2-3; D not certain. Per germline, CDR1 MNHEY and CDR2 SMNVEV (reference sequence). Trimming cost V 6 bases and J 4 bases, with 17 bases left between them. The CDR3 extends over 15 amino acids. The CDR3 sequence is CASRGSVAGSDTQYF. In DNA, the CDR3 is TGTGCCAGCAGAGGTTCGGTAGCTGGATCAGATACGCAGTATTTT.

The chain combines TRBV19 with TRBJ2-7; D not certain. The V gene's germline CDR1 is LNHDA and CDR2 SQIVND (reference sequence). CDR3 length: 13 residues. Trimming cost V 4 bases and J 5 bases, with 12 bases left between them. CDR3 in DNA: TGTGCCAGTAGTACAAACAGTATCCACGAGCAGTACTTC. This translates into CASSTNSIHEQYF.

The CDR3 DNA follows: TGCGCCAGCGCGCCCTTAGCGGGGGGCGCCTACGAGCAGTACTTC. Protein product: CASAPLAGGAYEQYF. The V and J genes are TRBV5-1 and TRBJ2-7; 10 positions agree with TRBD2. This CDR3 has 15 amino acids. Germline V gives CDR1 SGHRS, CDR2 YFSETQ. The junction had 9 bases not matched to a gene; V was cut back by 7 bases and J by 2 bases.

V and J are TRBV18 and TRBJ2-7; unclear D gene. The V gene's germline CDR1 is KGHSH and CDR2 LQKENI. The CDR3 runs to 12 residues. The V gene lost 1 base and the J gene lost 5 bases, with 6 bases spanning the gap. In DNA, the CDR3 is TGTGCCAGCTCACCACAGGAGAACGAGCAGTACTTC. Translation: CASSPQENEQYF.

Written as DNA, the CDR3 is TGTGCCAGCAGCATAACAGGGTGGGGGTCCTACGAGCAGTACTTC. This translates into CASSITGWGSYEQYF. V usage is TRBV27 and J usage is TRBJ2-7; D is perhaps TRBD1 (6 bases). From germline, CDR1 is MNHEY and CDR2 SMNVEV (reference sequence). The V end was cut by 6 bases, the J end by 1 base, with 16 bases between. The CDR3 has 15 residues.